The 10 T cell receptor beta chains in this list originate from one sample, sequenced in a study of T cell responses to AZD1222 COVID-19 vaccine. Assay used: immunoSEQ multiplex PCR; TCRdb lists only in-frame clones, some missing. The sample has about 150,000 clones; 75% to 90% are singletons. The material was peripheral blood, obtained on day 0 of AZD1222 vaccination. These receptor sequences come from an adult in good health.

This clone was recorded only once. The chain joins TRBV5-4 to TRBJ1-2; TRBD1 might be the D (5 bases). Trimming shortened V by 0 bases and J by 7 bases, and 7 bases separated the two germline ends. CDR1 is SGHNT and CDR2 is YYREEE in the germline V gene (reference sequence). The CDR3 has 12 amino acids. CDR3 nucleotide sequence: TGTGCCAGCAGCTTGGACAGGTCTGGCTACACCTTC. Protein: CASSLDRSGYTF.

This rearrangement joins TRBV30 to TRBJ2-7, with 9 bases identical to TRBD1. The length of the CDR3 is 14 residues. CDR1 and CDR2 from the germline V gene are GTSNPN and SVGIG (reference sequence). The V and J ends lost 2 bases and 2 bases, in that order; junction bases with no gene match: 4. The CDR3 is CAWSTGTGTYEQYF. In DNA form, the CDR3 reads TGTGCCTGGAGTACCGGGACAGGGACCTACGAGCAGTACTTC.

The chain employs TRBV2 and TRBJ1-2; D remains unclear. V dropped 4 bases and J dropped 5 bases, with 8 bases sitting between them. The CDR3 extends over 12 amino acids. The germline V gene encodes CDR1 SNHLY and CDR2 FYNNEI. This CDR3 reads CASSAPPYGYTF. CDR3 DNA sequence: TGTGCCAGCAGTGCGCCCCCTTATGGCTACACCTTC.

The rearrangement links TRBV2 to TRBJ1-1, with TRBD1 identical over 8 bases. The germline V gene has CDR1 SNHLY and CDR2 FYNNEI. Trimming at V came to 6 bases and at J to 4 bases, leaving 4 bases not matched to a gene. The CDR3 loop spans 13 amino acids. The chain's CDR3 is CASREQGVTEAFF. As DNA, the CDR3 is TGTGCCAGCAGGGAACAGGGGGTCACTGAAGCTTTCTTT.

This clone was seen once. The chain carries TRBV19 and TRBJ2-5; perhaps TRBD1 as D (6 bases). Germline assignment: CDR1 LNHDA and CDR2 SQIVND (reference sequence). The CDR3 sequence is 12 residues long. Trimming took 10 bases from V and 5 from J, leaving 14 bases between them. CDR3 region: CATGASRETQYF. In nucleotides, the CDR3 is TGTGCCACAGGGGCTAGTCGGGAGACCCAGTACTTC.

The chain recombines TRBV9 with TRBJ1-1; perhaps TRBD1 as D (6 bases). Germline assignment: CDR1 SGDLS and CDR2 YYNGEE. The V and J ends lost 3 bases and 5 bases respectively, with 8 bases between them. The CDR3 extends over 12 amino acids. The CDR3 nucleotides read TGTGCCAGCAGCGCAACAGGGACTGAAGCTTTCTTT. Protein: CASSATGTEAFF.

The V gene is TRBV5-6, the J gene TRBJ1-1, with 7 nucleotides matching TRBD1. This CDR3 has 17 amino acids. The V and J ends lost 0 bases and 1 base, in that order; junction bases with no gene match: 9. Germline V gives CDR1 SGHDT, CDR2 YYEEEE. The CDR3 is CASSLVEGARWNTEAFF. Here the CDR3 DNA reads TGTGCCAGCAGCTTGGTTGAGGGGGCGCGGTGGAACACTGAAGCTTTCTTT.

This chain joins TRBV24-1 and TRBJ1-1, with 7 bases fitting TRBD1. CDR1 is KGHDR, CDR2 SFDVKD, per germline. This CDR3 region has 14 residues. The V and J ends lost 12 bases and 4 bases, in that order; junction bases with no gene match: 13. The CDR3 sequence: CAAKSPRGSTEAFF. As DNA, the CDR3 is TGTGCCGCAAAAAGCCCCAGGGGGAGCACTGAAGCTTTCTTT.

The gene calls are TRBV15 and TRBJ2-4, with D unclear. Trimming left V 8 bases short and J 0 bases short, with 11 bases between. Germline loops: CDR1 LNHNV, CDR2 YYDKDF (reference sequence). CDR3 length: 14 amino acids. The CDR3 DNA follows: TGTGCCACCGAAGGAGATCTAGCCAAAAACATTCAGTACTTC. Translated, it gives CATEGDLAKNIQYF.

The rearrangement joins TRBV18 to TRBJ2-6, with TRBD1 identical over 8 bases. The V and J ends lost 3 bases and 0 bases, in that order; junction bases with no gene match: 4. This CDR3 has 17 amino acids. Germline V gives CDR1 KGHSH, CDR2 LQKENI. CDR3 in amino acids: CASSPGTGPSGANVLTF. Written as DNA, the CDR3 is TGTGCCAGCTCACCTGGGACAGGTCCCTCTGGGGCCAACGTCCTGACTTTC.